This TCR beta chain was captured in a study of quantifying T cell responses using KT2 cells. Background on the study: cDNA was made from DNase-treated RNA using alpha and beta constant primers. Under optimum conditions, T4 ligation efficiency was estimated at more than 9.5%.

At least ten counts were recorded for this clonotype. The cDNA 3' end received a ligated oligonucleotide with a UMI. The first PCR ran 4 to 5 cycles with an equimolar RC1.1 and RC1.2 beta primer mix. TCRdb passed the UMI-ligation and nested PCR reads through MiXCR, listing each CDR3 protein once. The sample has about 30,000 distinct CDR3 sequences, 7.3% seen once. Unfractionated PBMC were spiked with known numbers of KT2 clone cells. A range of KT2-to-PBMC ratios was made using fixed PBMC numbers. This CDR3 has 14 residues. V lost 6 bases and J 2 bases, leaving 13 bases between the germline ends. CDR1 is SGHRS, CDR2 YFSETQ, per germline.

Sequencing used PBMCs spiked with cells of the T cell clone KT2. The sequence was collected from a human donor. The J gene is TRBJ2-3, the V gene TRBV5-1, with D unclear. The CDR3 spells CASNTALATDTQYF. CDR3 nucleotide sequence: TGCGCCAGCAATACTGCTCTGGCCACAGATACGCAGTATTTT.